This TCR beta chain derives from a study of OX40 agonist ivuxolimab in advanced cancers. Whole-study findings and limits: Which antigen the expanded peripheral T cells recognized is unknown. CD4+ and CD8+ blood T cells expanded clonally by week 6 at 0.1 to 3.0 mg/kg. Averaging showed that CD8+ T cells had more expanded clones than CD4+ did.

A note on this clone: Its antigen is not identified.

TCRdb keeps only in-frame clones here, not all; method: immunoSEQ multiplex PCR. The repertoire has approximately 60,000 clones, 70% to 90% of them found once; the top ten carry over 2.5%. This CDR3 is 17 amino acids long. CDR1 and CDR2 (germline): ENHRY, SYGVKD. V was trimmed by 0 bases and J by 7 bases, leaving 16 bases between them. This receptor was taken from an adult with an advanced solid tumor such as melanoma, head and neck, liver or kidney cancer. Sequencing used CD4+ or CD8+ T cells sorted from blood, obtained in a trial of the OX40 agonist ivuxolimab. This chain uses TRBV10-3 with TRBJ1-6, with a tentative D call TRBD1 (5 bases). DNA of the CDR3: TGTGCCATCAGTGAGTCGAGTGGTGGGGCGCAGAATTCACCCCTCCACTTT. Its translation is CAISESSGGAQNSPLHF.